This passage covers 27 T cell receptor beta chains from one sample sequenced in a study of PD-L1 blockade in urothelial cancer. The assay was immunoSEQ multiplex PCR, and TCRdb's table has in-frame clones only and misses some. The repertoire holds about 88,000 clones, with over 90% as singletons. The source material was PBMCs, sampled around atezolizumab (anti-PD-L1) treatment. The receptors were gathered from a man in his sixties with urothelial cancer.

The J gene is TRBJ2-7, the V gene TRBV5-6, with 13 bases fitting TRBD2. Germline CDR1 reads SGHDT; CDR2 reads YYEEEE. The CDR3 is 16 amino acids. Trimming cost V 4 bases and J 3 bases; bases outside gene matches: 7. The CDR3 spells CASSPRTSGSVYEQYF. DNA of the CDR3: TGTGCCAGCAGCCCAAGGACTAGCGGGAGTGTCTACGAGCAGTACTTC.

This clone was seen a single time. The V call is TRBV10-3, the J call TRBJ1-1, with 7 bases matching TRBD1. The germline V gene has CDR1 ENHRY and CDR2 SYGVKD. Losses at the gene ends were 7 bases for V and 1 base for J; bases not matched to a gene: 3. The CDR3 is 13 amino acids. In DNA form, the CDR3 reads TGTGCCATCAAAGAGGGGGCGAACACTGAAGCTTTCTTT. This encodes CAIKEGANTEAFF.

The chain couples TRBV30 to TRBJ2-7, with D uncertain. The germline V gene has CDR1 GTSNPN and CDR2 SVGIG (reference sequence). Between the trimmed V and J ends, which lost 0 bases and 2 bases, there was a span of 11 bases. CDR3 length: 14 amino acids. The CDR3 bases are TGTGCCTGGAGTGTGGCCAGCGCTACCTACGAGCAGTACTTC. Protein: CAWSVASATYEQYF.

This clone has just one count. The chain joins TRBV6-5 to TRBJ1-5; D gene ambiguous. CDR3 size: 12 residues. The germline V gene encodes CDR1 MNHEY and CDR2 SVGAGI. V lost 8 bases and J lost 9, with 14 bases in between. CDR3 bases: TGTGCCAGCGGCGATGACTACTGGCCCCAGCATTTT. It specifies CASGDDYWPQHF.

The chain joins TRBV4-3 to TRBJ2-3; D is perhaps TRBD2 (5 bases). The CDR3 has 14 amino acids. Germline CDR1 LGHNA, CDR2 YSLEER. Trimming shortened V by 4 bases and J by 0 bases, and 8 bases separated the two germline ends. CDR3 nucleotides: TGCGCCAGCAGCCGCGGACTCAGCACAGATACGCAGTATTTT. Its translation: CASSRGLSTDTQYF.

In DNA, the CDR3 is TGTGCCAGTAGTACCAGAACTCTAGCGGATCAAGAGACCCAGTACTTC. Translated: CASSTRTLADQETQYF. The gene calls are TRBV19 and TRBJ2-5, with 7 nucleotides matching TRBD2. The V gene end was trimmed by 4 bases and the J gene end by 2 bases; junction bases not matched to a gene: 10. The CDR3 length is 16 residues. Per germline, CDR1 LNHDA and CDR2 SQIVND (reference sequence).

The chain is built from TRBV18 and TRBJ2-1; D may be TRBD1 (5 bases). The CDR3 spans 12 residues. Germline-derived CDR1 and CDR2 are KGHSH and LQKENI. The ends were cut back, 3 bases at V and 10 bases at J, with 10 bases in the middle. DNA of the CDR3: TGTGCCAGCTCACCCAGGGTCCAGGAGCAGTTCTTC. Amino acid sequence: CASSPRVQEQFF.

The rearrangement joins TRBV5-4 to TRBJ2-3; TRBD2 matches at 11 bases. V lost 2 bases to trimming and J lost 1 base; unmatched junction nucleotides: 3. Germline CDR1 reads SGHNT; CDR2 reads YYREEE (reference sequence). The CDR3 length is 16 residues. The CDR3 DNA reads as TGTGCCAGCAGCTTTAGACTAGCGGGGCGCACAGATACGCAGTATTTT. Its translation is CASSFRLAGRTDTQYF.

This chain joins TRBV27 and TRBJ1-2; D might be TRBD1 (6 bases). Trimming stripped 2 bases from V and 7 bases from J, with 11 bases between. CDR1 and CDR2 (germline): MNHEY, SMNVEV (reference sequence). The CDR3 extends over 13 amino acids. The CDR3, as DNA: TGTGCCAGCAGTTTAGAGGGGGTGTCTGGCTACACCTTC. Encoded protein: CASSLEGVSGYTF.

This clone was counted only a few times. The chain has TRBV28 and TRBJ2-4, with 12 positions matching TRBD2. V was clipped by 6 bases and J by 7 bases; unmatched bases: 4. Germline CDR1 and CDR2: MDHEN and SYDVKM. The CDR3 is 14 amino acids. As DNA, the CDR3 is TGTGCCAGCAGGACCGGGACTAGCGGGAACATTCAGTACTTC. Amino acids: CASRTGTSGNIQYF.

This clone is medium-sized in the sample. The chain is built from TRBV19 and TRBJ2-6, with 8 bases aligning to TRBD1. V was clipped by 5 bases and J by 2 bases; unmatched bases: 5. From germline, CDR1 is LNHDA and CDR2 SQIVND (reference sequence). The length of the CDR3 is 16 residues. CDR3 DNA: TGTGCCAGTAGTGGACAGGGAGTCACTGGGGCCAACGTCCTGACTTTC. It encodes CASSGQGVTGANVLTF. The complete variable domain, with remaining parts taken from reference TRBV19 and TRBJ2-6, reads DGGITQSPKYLFRKEGQNVTLSCEQNLNHDAMYWYRQDPGQGLRLIYYSQIVNDFQKGDIAEGYSVSREKKESFPLTVTSAQKNPTAFYLCASSGQGVTGANVLTFGAGSRLTVL.

The CDR3 DNA sequence: TGTGCCAGCTCACCGGGACAGAGGAACACCGGGGAGCTGTTTTTT. This sequence encodes CASSPGQRNTGELFF. The chain employs TRBV18 and TRBJ2-2; TRBD1 agrees at 7 bases. Germline trimming cut 3 bases from V and 1 base from J; bases unmatched to any gene: 2. This CDR3 is 15 amino acids long. The germline gives CDR1 KGHSH, CDR2 LQKENI.

V gene TRBV7-9 combines with J gene TRBJ2-6; 9 positions match TRBD2. In germline, CDR1 is SEHNR, CDR2 FQNEAQ (reference sequence). There are 17 residues in the CDR3. The J segment lost 1 base and the V segment lost 2 bases, leaving 3 bases of the junction unmatched. The CDR3 loop is CASSLISGSSGANVLTF. CDR3 coding DNA: TGTGCCAGCAGCTTAATTAGCGGGAGTTCTGGGGCCAACGTCCTGACTTTC.

As DNA, the CDR3 is TGTGCCATCAGTGAGTCACAGGGGGCTCCCTATGGCTACACCTTC. Its translation is CAISESQGAPYGYTF. The chain uses TRBV10-3 and TRBJ1-2; TRBD1 agrees at 9 bases. The CDR3 is 15 residues long. V lost 0 bases to trimming and J lost 4 bases; unmatched junction nucleotides: 3. Germline assignment: CDR1 ENHRY and CDR2 SYGVKD.

The rearrangement links TRBV21-1 to TRBJ2-1; TRBD2, the table's D call, lacks a check against the DNA. TRBV21-1 is a documented pseudogene. The CDR3 runs to 18 residues. The CDR3 sequence: CASSNHPLRGSITNEQFF. CDR3 nucleotide sequence: TGTGCCAGCAGCAATCACCCCCTCCGCGGGAGCATCACGAATGAGCAGTTCTTC.

This clone was recorded once. The CDR3 nucleotides read TGTGCCATCAGCCCCGACACCGGCTATGGCTACACCTTC. Translating it yields CAISPDTGYGYTF. V is TRBV10-3 and J is TRBJ1-2, with unresolved D. The V gene's germline CDR1 is ENHRY and CDR2 SYGVKD. Deletions cut 6 bases from V and 4 bases from J, with 12 bases between. The CDR3 runs 13 residues.

The rearrangement uses TRBV6-1 and TRBJ2-7; D possibly corresponds to TRBD1 (5 bases). Germline CDR1 MNHNS, CDR2 SASEGT. Trimming shortened V by 10 bases and J by 0 bases, and 16 bases separated the two germline ends. The CDR3 covers 14 residues. CDR3 sequence (DNA): TGTGCCACCATGGGAAGGACATACTCCTACGAGCAGTACTTC. Encoded protein: CATMGRTYSYEQYF.

V usage is TRBV18 and J usage is TRBJ2-7; 8 nucleotides align to TRBD1. The germline gives CDR1 KGHSH, CDR2 LQKENI. The CDR3 totals 13 residues. V gave up 3 bases and J gave up 6 bases; unmatched junction bases: 4. The CDR3 bases are TGTGCCAGCTCACCCCAACAGGGGGGCGAGCAGTACTTC. This sequence encodes CASSPQQGGEQYF.

The chain carries TRBV5-1 and TRBJ2-7, with 11 positions matching TRBD2. Germline V lookup: CDR1 SGHRS, CDR2 YFSETQ. The V and J ends lost 4 bases and 2 bases, in that order; junction bases with no gene match: 2. CDR3 length: 14 residues. The DNA for the CDR3 is TGCGCCAGCAGCGCGGGACTAGCGGCCTACGAGCAGTACTTC. It specifies CASSAGLAAYEQYF.

CDR3 loop: CASSFGQATGYTF. Written as DNA, the CDR3 is TGTGCCAGCAGTTTTGGTCAGGCTACTGGCTACACCTTC. The chain is built from TRBV6-5 and TRBJ1-2; D is uncertain. The CDR3 sequence is 13 residues long. CDR1 is MNHEY and CDR2 is SVGAGI in the germline V gene. V was cut by 4 bases and J by 7 bases, with 13 bases left in between.

J is TRBJ1-4 and V is TRBV5-8; 7 nucleotides align to TRBD1. Germline assignment: CDR1 SGHTS and CDR2 YDEGEE. This CDR3 contains 15 residues. J was trimmed by 8 bases and V by 1 base; bases with no gene match: 8. CDR3 coding DNA: TGTGCCAGCAGCTTGAGTGCAGGGGGACGGGAAAAACTGTTTTTT. Translation gives CASSLSAGGREKLFF.

This clone is a singleton in its sample. J is TRBJ2-5 and V is TRBV19; perhaps TRBD2 as D (6 bases). Trimming took off 7 bases at V and 5 bases at J, with 14 bases between the two ends. Per the germline V gene, CDR1 is LNHDA and CDR2 is SQIVND (reference sequence). This CDR3 comprises 13 residues. For the CDR3, the DNA is TGTGCCAGTACCGGCGGGGATAGGGAGACCCAGTACTTC. Residues: CASTGGDRETQYF.

CDR3 region: CAWGTDRALGYEQYF. DNA of the CDR3: TGTGCCTGGGGAACGGACAGGGCTCTCGGTTACGAGCAGTACTTC. This chain uses TRBV30 with TRBJ2-7; 8 nucleotides line up with TRBD1. The CDR3 is made up of 15 amino acids. The germline gives CDR1 GTSNPN, CDR2 SVGIG (reference sequence). Trimming at V came to 5 bases and at J to 4 bases, leaving 13 bases not matched to a gene.

In nucleotides, the CDR3 is TGTGCCAGCAGCCTGGAGCCTAATGAAAAACTGTTTTTT. It is translated as CASSLEPNEKLFF. This chain uses TRBV7-2 with TRBJ1-4, with D uncertain. CDR1 is SGHTA, CDR2 FQGNSA, per germline. V lost 5 bases and J lost 3, with 7 bases in between. The CDR3 sequence is 13 residues long.

The chain's CDR3 is CASSSTRHEQFF. CDR3 bases: TGTGCCAGCAGCTCGACTAGGCATGAGCAGTTCTTC. V usage is TRBV7-9 and J usage is TRBJ2-1; D may be TRBD2 (6 bases). Germline V lookup: CDR1 SEHNR, CDR2 FQNEAQ (reference sequence). This CDR3 is built from 12 residues. Trimming removed 4 bases from V and 8 bases from J, with 9 bases in between.

This chain connects TRBV4-1 to TRBJ1-5, with D possibly TRBD1 on 5 matching bases. The CDR3 contains 15 residues. The V and J ends lost 0 bases and 7 bases respectively, with 13 bases between them. Germline CDR1 is MGHRA and CDR2 is YSYEKL. The CDR3 region is CASSQDGGGEQPQHF. The CDR3 DNA reads TGCGCCAGCAGCCAAGATGGCGGGGGTGAACAGCCCCAGCATTTT.

The gene calls are TRBV4-2 and TRBJ2-1; 12 bases match TRBD2. This CDR3 comprises 15 residues. The V gene end was trimmed by 4 bases and the J gene end by 8 bases; junction bases not matched to a gene: 6. CDR1 is LGHNA and CDR2 is YNFKEQ in the germline V gene. The CDR3 DNA sequence: TGTGCCAGCAGCCCCCGACTAGCGGGAGACGATGAGCAGTTCTTC. It translates to CASSPRLAGDDEQFF.